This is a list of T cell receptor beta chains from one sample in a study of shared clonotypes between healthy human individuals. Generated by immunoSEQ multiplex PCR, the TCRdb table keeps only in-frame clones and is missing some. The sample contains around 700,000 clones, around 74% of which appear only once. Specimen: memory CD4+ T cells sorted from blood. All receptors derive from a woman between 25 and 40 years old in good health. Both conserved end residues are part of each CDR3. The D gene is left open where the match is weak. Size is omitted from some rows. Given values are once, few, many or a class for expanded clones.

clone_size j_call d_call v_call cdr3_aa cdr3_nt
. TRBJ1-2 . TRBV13 CASSYTGAGVGYGYTF TGTGCCAGCAGCTACACGGGCGCGGGAGTAGGGTATGGCTACACCTTC
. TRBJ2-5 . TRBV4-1 CASSHPAGTHKETQYF TGCGCCAGCAGCCATCCTGCCGGGACACATAAAGAGACCCAGTACTTC
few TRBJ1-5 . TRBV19 CASGAGGNQPQHF TGTGCCAGTGGGGCAGGGGGCAATCAGCCCCAGCATTTT
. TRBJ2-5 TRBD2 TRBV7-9 CASSERLAEETQYF TGTGCCAGCAGCGAAAGACTAGCGGAAGAGACCCAGTACTTC
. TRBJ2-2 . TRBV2 CASMFGFGELFF TGTGCCAGCATGTTTGGCTTCGGGGAGCTGTTTTTT
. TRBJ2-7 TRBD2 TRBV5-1 CASSWGLAGVNYEQYF TGCGCCAGCAGCTGGGGGTTAGCGGGAGTAAACTACGAGCAGTACTTC
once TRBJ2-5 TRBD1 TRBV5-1 CASSPGAGGTGYQETQYF TGCGCCAGCAGCCCGGGGGCCGGGGGGACAGGGTACCAAGAGACCCAGTACTTC
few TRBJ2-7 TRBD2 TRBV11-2 CASSDLAGNTYEQYF TGTGCCAGCAGCGATCTAGCGGGGAATACCTACGAGCAGTACTTC
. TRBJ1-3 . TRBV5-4 CASSVGQLSSGNTIYF TGTGCCAGCAGCGTCGGACAGCTAAGCTCTGGAAACACCATATATTTT
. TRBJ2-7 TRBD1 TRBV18 CASSNRGRSEQYF TGTGCCAGCTCAAACAGGGGAAGGAGCGAGCAGTACTTC
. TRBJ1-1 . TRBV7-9 CASSFRAGKAFF TGTGCCAGCAGCTTTCGGGCAGGGAAAGCTTTCTTT
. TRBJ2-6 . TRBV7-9 CASSRREYGANVLTF TGTGCCAGCAGTCGCAGGGAGTATGGGGCCAACGTCCTGACTTTC
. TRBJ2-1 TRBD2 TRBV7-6 CASSLVPTPGLAGSSYNEQFF TGTGCCAGCAGCTTAGTACCCACTCCGGGACTAGCGGGAAGCTCCTACAATGAGCAGTTCTTC
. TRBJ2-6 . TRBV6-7 CASSFSSGANVLTF TGTGCCAGCAGCTTCTCTTCTGGGGCCAACGTCCTGACTTTC
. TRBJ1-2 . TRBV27 CASSPGRSYGYTF TGTGCCAGCAGCCCCGGGAGGAGCTATGGCTACACCTTC
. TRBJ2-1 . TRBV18 CASSAGTLHEQFF TGTGCCAGCTCAGCCGGGACCCTACATGAGCAGTTCTTC
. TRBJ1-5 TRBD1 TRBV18 CASSYDREYQPQHF TGTGCCAGCTCATATGACAGGGAGTATCAGCCCCAGCATTTT
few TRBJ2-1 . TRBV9 CASSVSGLNYNEQFF TGTGCCAGCAGCGTAAGCGGACTTAACTACAATGAGCAGTTCTTC
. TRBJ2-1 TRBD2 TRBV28 CASSPGLARGRDEQFF TGTGCCAGCAGTCCCGGACTAGCCAGGGGTCGGGATGAGCAGTTCTTC
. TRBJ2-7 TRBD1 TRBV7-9 CASSLGGTGGYEQYF TGTGCCAGCAGCTTAGGTGGGACAGGGGGCTACGAGCAGTACTTC
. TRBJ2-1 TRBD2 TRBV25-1 CASSDTPGLEFYEQFF TGTGCCAGCAGTGATACGCCGGGACTAGAGTTTTATGAGCAGTTCTTC
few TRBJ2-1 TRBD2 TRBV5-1 CASSGLGLEWSEQFF TGCGCCAGCAGCGGTTTGGGACTAGAGTGGTCTGAGCAGTTCTTC
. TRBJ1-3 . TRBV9 CASSVGQGASFSGNTIYF TGTGCCAGCAGCGTAGGTCAGGGCGCGTCCTTCTCTGGAAACACCATATATTTT
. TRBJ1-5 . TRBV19 CASRRTGAPGDQPQHF TGTGCCAGTAGAAGAACCGGGGCACCAGGCGATCAGCCCCAGCATTTT
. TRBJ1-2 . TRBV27 CASSRDGSYGYTF TGTGCCAGCAGTCGTGACGGTTCCTATGGCTACACCTTC
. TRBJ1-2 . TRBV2 CASSGQNPLGGYTF TGTGCCAGCAGTGGACAGAACCCTTTGGGTGGCTACACCTTC
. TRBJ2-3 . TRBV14 CASSQVRGPMNTQYF TGTGCCAGCAGCCAAGTCCGCGGCCCCATGAATACGCAGTATTTT
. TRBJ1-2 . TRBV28 CASGGGYTF TGTGCCAGCGGGGGGGGATACACCTTC
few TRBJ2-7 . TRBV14 CASSQGRDTEIYEQYF TGTGCCAGCAGCCAAGGGCGGGACACTGAAATCTACGAGCAGTACTTC
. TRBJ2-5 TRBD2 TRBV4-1 CASSQGREGLETQYF TGCGCCAGCAGCCAAGGGCGGGAGGGCCTGGAGACCCAGTACTTC
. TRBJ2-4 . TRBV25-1 CASSEEATLAKNIQYF TGTGCCAGCAGTGAGGAAGCGACCTTAGCCAAAAACATTCAGTACTTC